One T cell receptor beta chain is described in this entry. Original data processing: It was from reference gene primer amplification that nucleated cell counts were estimated. Using immunoSEQ multiplex PCR, the repertoire was profiled, and TCRdb retains in-frame clones only, with some absent. The DNA gave D and trimming, while V, J and clone size come from that table. This sample has about 73,000 clones, with 83% found just once. This entry belongs to a study of blood T cell repertoires in COVID-19. Study overall: Samples representing acute and convalescent COVID-19 were sourced from the United States, Italy and Spain. From T cells, B-cell-depleted T cells, or PBMCs came the material, which was cDNA or gDNA.

The germline V and J ends were trimmed by 2 bases and 6 bases, with 17 bases remaining between them. Germline CDR1 and CDR2: SGHTA and FQGTGA. The CDR3 covers 15 residues. The chain uses TRBV7-3 and TRBJ2-7; D is perhaps TRBD2 (5 bases). The receptor was derived from an older woman with acute or convalescent COVID-19. The specimen was peripheral blood. The CDR3, as DNA: TGTGCCAGCAGCTTACAAGAGACGGAGGTTGCCGAGCAGTACTTC. This encodes CASSLQETEVAEQYF.